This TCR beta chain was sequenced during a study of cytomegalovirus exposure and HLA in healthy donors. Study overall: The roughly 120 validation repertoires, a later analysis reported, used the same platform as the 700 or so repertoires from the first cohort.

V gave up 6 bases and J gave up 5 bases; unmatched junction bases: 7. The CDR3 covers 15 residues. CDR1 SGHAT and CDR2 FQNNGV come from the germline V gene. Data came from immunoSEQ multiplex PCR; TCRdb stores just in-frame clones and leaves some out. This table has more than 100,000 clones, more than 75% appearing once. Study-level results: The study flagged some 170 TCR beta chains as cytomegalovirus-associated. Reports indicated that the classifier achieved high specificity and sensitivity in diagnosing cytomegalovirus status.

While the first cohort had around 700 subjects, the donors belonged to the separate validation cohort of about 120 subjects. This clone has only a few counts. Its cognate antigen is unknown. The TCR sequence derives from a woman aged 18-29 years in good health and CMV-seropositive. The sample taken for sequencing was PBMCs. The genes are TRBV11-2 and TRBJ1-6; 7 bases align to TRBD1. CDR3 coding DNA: TGTGCCAGCAGTTTCCAGGGGGTGAATAATTCACCCCTCCACTTT. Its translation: CASSFQGVNNSPLHF.